This entry lists 15 T cell receptor beta chains sequenced from one sample in a study of T-cell reconstitution after alpha-beta-depleted transplantation in children. As it was prepared, the TCRbeta library received unique molecular identifiers. One entry per CDR3 protein results from TCRdb running MiXCR on the PCR reads. The repertoire holds hundreds of thousands of distinct CDR3 sequences, with 24% as singletons. The input for sequencing was PBMCs, mostly from graft donor cells, taken 360 days after TCRalphabeta/CD19-depleted stem cell transplant. Source of these receptors: a female patient aged 2-15 years who had a stem cell transplant for congenital amegakaryocytic thrombocytopenia, so the T cells may come from the graft donor.

This clonotype was detected a few times. The rearrangement uses TRBV6-5 and TRBJ2-2, with a weak D call TRBD1 (5 bases). V shed 4 bases and J shed 0 bases, with 9 bases lying between them. The CDR3 extends over 15 amino acids. Germline V gene sequence: CDR1 MNHEY, CDR2 SVGAGI. This CDR3 reads CASSSSGTNTGELFF. CDR3 DNA: TGTGCCAGCAGTTCCTCAGGGACGAACACCGGGGAGCTGTTTTTT.

CDR3: CASRGGQAGYTF. The DNA for the CDR3 is TGTGCCAGCAGGGGGGGACAGGCTGGCTACACCTTC. The chain carries TRBV2 and TRBJ1-2, with 8 positions matching TRBD1. With 6 bases clipped from V and 7 bases from J, the junction kept 4 bases outside the gene matches. The CDR3 has 12 residues. Per germline, CDR1 SNHLY and CDR2 FYNNEI.

This chain connects TRBV7-3 to TRBJ2-3; D is ambiguous. This CDR3 has 14 residues. V was cut by 1 base and J by 4 bases, with 9 bases left in between. Germline V lookup: CDR1 SGHTA, CDR2 FQGTGA. The CDR3 nucleotides read TGTGCCAGCAGCTTAATGGCGCCCCCAGATACGCAGTATTTT. This gives the protein CASSLMAPPDTQYF.

This clonotype was seen more than once but under ten times. This chain joins TRBV3-1 and TRBJ2-1, with a possible D match to TRBD1 (6 bases). Per the germline V gene, CDR1 is LGHDT and CDR2 is YNNKEL (reference sequence). The CDR3 is 16 residues long. Between the trimmed V and J ends, which lost 1 base and 4 bases, there was a span of 14 bases. Here the CDR3 reads CASSQGWGRGYNEQFF. DNA of the CDR3: TGTGCCAGCAGCCAAGGATGGGGCAGGGGATACAATGAGCAGTTCTTC.

The chain recombines TRBV15 with TRBJ2-1, with D hard to call. The CDR3 loop spans 12 amino acids. V was pared by 5 bases and J by 8 bases, with 10 bases between. The germline V gene has CDR1 LNHNV and CDR2 YYDKDF (reference sequence). CDR3 sequence reads: CATSEDGDEQFF. The CDR3 DNA follows: TGTGCCACCAGCGAAGACGGAGATGAGCAGTTCTTC.

J is TRBJ1-1 and V is TRBV20-1; D may be TRBD1 (6 bases). The CDR3 sequence is 13 residues long. The V gene's germline CDR1 is DFQATT and CDR2 SNEGSKA (reference sequence). Trimming took 8 bases from V and 1 from J, leaving 14 bases between them. DNA of the CDR3: TGCAGTCCAAAGCCGACAGGGAACACTGAAGCTTTCTTT. This gives the protein CSPKPTGNTEAFF.

V gene TRBV9 combines with J gene TRBJ2-3; no clear D. Trimming pared 4 bases from V and 2 bases from J, leaving 5 bases between. The CDR3 sequence is 12 residues long. Germline values: CDR1 SGDLS, CDR2 YYNGEE. DNA of the CDR3: TGTGCCAGCAGCCACTACACAGATACGCAGTATTTT. It is translated as CASSHYTDTQYF.

This clonotype has only one observation. The chain links TRBV5-1 to TRBJ1-1, with a weak D call TRBD1 (5 bases). The CDR3 covers 16 residues. Trimming took off 4 bases at V and 1 base at J, with 17 bases between the two ends. Germline V gene data show CDR1 as SGHRS and CDR2 as YFSETQ. The CDR3 loop reads CASSRGRGGWNTEAFF. Written as DNA, the CDR3 is TGCGCCAGCAGCCGGGGACGGGGGGGTTGGAACACTGAAGCTTTCTTT.

The chain links TRBV6-1 to TRBJ1-4; D is ambiguous. This CDR3 contains 14 residues. Germline V gene data show CDR1 as MNHNS and CDR2 as SASEGT. V dropped 7 bases and J dropped 4 bases, with 13 bases sitting between them. The CDR3 DNA reads TGTGCCAGCACCGAAGGAGGCCATAATGAAAAACTGTTTTTT. Encoded protein: CASTEGGHNEKLFF.

The rearrangement joins TRBV20-1 to TRBJ1-5; possible D gene TRBD1, 6 bases. Trimming shortened V by 6 bases and J by 2 bases, and 11 bases separated the two germline ends. CDR1 is DFQATT, CDR2 SNEGSKA, per germline (reference sequence). This CDR3 is built from 13 residues. CDR3 bases: TGCAGTGCGGGGGCGCATGGCAATCAGCCCCAGCATTTT. Its protein product is CSAGAHGNQPQHF.

This chain uses TRBV13 with TRBJ2-1; 12 bases align to TRBD2. The trim removed 8 bases at V and 0 bases at J, leaving 23 bases unmatched. The germline CDR1 and CDR2 sequences are PRHDT and FYEKMQ (reference sequence). CDR3 size: 22 residues. CDR3 DNA: TGTGCCAGCCGCGTTTTGGCCCCCTATGGGACTAGCGGGTTTCGCTCCTACAATGAGCAGTTCTTC. Its protein is CASRVLAPYGTSGFRSYNEQFF.

The chain couples TRBV18 to TRBJ2-1; 12 positions match TRBD2. The germline V gene encodes CDR1 KGHSH and CDR2 LQKENI. Trimming at V came to 3 bases and at J to 13 bases, leaving 10 bases not matched to a gene. The CDR3 is 15 residues long. CDR3 DNA: TGTGCCAGCTCACCGAGTCCTAGCGGGAGGGCAAATCAGTTCTTC. It encodes CASSPSPSGRANQFF.

This clonotype turned up a few times. The chain combines TRBV4-3 with TRBJ2-5; 13 bases align to TRBD2. The junction had 8 bases not matched to a gene; V was cut back by 5 bases and J by 5 bases. The CDR3 has 16 amino acids. Germline CDR1 and CDR2: LGHNA and YSLEER. CDR3 residues: CASSATSGRFIETQYF. The DNA for the CDR3 is TGCGCCAGCAGCGCGACTAGCGGGAGGTTTATCGAGACCCAGTACTTC.

The genes are TRBV20-1 and TRBJ2-5; TRBD1 agrees at 7 bases. CDR1 and CDR2 from the germline V gene are DFQATT and SNEGSKA (reference sequence). The CDR3 is 14 residues long. J gave up 1 base and V 6 bases, and 8 bases lay outside the gene matches. The CDR3 reads CSAAQTGPQETQYF. The DNA for the CDR3 is TGCAGTGCAGCTCAGACAGGGCCCCAAGAGACCCAGTACTTC.

The chain uses TRBV20-1 and TRBJ2-1; D gene uncertain. The CDR3 covers 12 residues. Germline-derived CDR1 and CDR2 are DFQATT and SNEGSKA (reference sequence). Between the trimmed V and J ends, which lost 3 bases and 4 bases, there was a span of 7 bases. The CDR3: CSASYQYNEQFF. CDR3 bases: TGCAGTGCTAGCTACCAGTACAATGAGCAGTTCTTC.